The 24 T cell receptor beta chains given below trace back to one sample, sequenced in a study of cytomegalovirus exposure and HLA in healthy donors. The PCR contained 60 Vbeta and 13 Jbeta primers. Libraries were prepared by immunoSEQ multiplex PCR; TCRdb keeps only in-frame clonotypes and omits some of them. The sample yields more than 150,000 clones, 80% seen once. The sequencing input was PBMCs. These receptors were collected from a boy aged 5 to 17 in good health and CMV-seronegative.

Here the CDR3 reads CASKRTGDQPQHF. As DNA, the CDR3 is TGTGCCAGTAAGAGGACAGGGGATCAGCCCCAGCATTTT. The rearrangement joins TRBV19 to TRBJ1-5; 9 bases are a match to TRBD1. From germline, CDR1 is LNHDA and CDR2 SQIVND (reference sequence). The CDR3 length is 13 residues. V lost 7 bases, J lost 5 bases, and 3 bases stayed unmatched. The variable domain in full, with the rest retrieved from reference TRBV19 and TRBJ1-5, is DGGITQSPKYLFRKEGQNVTLSCEQNLNHDAMYWYRQDPGQGLRLIYYSQIVNDFQKGDIAEGYSVSREKKESFPLTVTSAQKNPTAFYLCASKRTGDQPQHFGDGTRLSIL.

This sequence joins TRBV4-3 and TRBJ2-1; 9 bases agree with TRBD1. Germline CDR1 and CDR2: LGHNA and YSLEER. CDR3 length: 17 residues. V lost 2 bases and J lost 1; bases outside the gene matches: 6. The CDR3 nucleotides are TGCGCCAGCAGCCAAAGCTCGACAGGGGGTTCCTACAATGAGCAGTTCTTC. It translates to CASSQSSTGGSYNEQFF.

This clone showed up just once. The chain is built from TRBV7-6 and TRBJ2-7; D is possibly TRBD2 (5 bases). CDR1 is SGHVS and CDR2 is FNYEAQ in the germline V gene. The germline V and J ends were trimmed by 4 bases and 0 bases, with 13 bases remaining between them. This CDR3 is 15 amino acids long. The CDR3 reads CASSSARRSSYEQYF. CDR3 bases: TGTGCCAGCAGCTCCGCTAGGAGGAGCTCCTACGAGCAGTACTTC. The complete variable domain, with remaining parts taken from reference TRBV7-6 and TRBJ2-7, reads GAGVSQSPRYKVTKRGQDVALRCDPISGHVSLYWYRQALGQGPEFLTYFNYEAQQDKSGLPNDRFSAERPEGSISTLTIQRTEQRDSAMYRCASSSARRSSYEQYFGPGTRLTVT.

The V and J genes are TRBV6-5 and TRBJ1-2; D might be TRBD1 (6 bases). The germline V gene has CDR1 MNHEY and CDR2 SVGAGI. The ends were cut back, 6 bases at V and 4 bases at J, with 15 bases in the middle. The length of the CDR3 is 14 residues. The CDR3 sequence is CASRMGAFGYGYTF. For the CDR3, the DNA is TGTGCCAGCAGAATGGGGGCGTTTGGCTATGGCTACACCTTC.

This clone has more than one count but fewer than ten. V usage is TRBV5-1 and J usage is TRBJ1-4, with unresolved D. Trimming took 0 bases from V and 5 from J, leaving 11 bases between them. This CDR3 spans 15 amino acids. Germline lookup yields CDR1 SGHRS and CDR2 YFSETQ. CDR3 DNA: TGCGCCAGCAGCTTGGTTACAGAGCCGAATGAAAAACTGTTTTTT. Amino acids: CASSLVTEPNEKLFF.

V gene TRBV7-8 combines with J gene TRBJ2-5, with a weak D call TRBD1 (8 bases). Trimming took 6 bases from V and 1 from J, leaving 18 bases between them. CDR1 is SGHVS, CDR2 FQNEAQ, per germline. The CDR3 extends over 16 amino acids. This chain's CDR3 is CASRTTGGGLQETQYF. In nucleotides, the CDR3 is TGTGCCAGCAGGACCACAGGGGGGGGGCTCCAAGAGACCCAGTACTTC.

The CDR3 reads CASSPAGQIGYYGYTF. The CDR3 DNA follows: TGTGCCAGTAGTCCCGCGGGGCAAATCGGGTACTATGGCTACACCTTC. This chain connects TRBV19 to TRBJ1-2; D may be TRBD1 (5 bases). V lost 5 bases and J lost 3, with 19 bases in between. From germline, CDR1 is LNHDA and CDR2 SQIVND (reference sequence). The CDR3 runs 16 residues.

J is TRBJ1-6 and V is TRBV7-2, with 7 positions matching TRBD1. V trimming: 4 bases; J trimming: 8 bases; junction bases outside the gene matches: 11. The CDR3 is made up of 16 amino acids. Germline CDR1 SGHTA, CDR2 FQGNSA. CDR3 sequence reads: CASSSFPRGRYSPLHF. The DNA of the CDR3 is TGTGCCAGCAGCTCATTCCCCAGGGGGAGATATTCACCCCTCCACTTT.

The gene calls are TRBV5-8 and TRBJ1-2; 10 positions match TRBD1. The germline gives CDR1 SGHTS, CDR2 YDEGEE. J lost 2 bases, V lost 5 bases, and 12 bases had no gene match. The CDR3 runs to 17 residues. The CDR3 DNA sequence: TGTGCCAGCAGACCTCGACAGGGGGCGTCCCGAAACTATGGCTACACCTTC. This translates into CASRPRQGASRNYGYTF.

This clone has more than one count but fewer than ten. J is TRBJ2-7 and V is TRBV29-1, with D maybe TRBD2 (6 bases). V lost 4 bases to trimming and J lost 1 base, with 8 bases between them. The CDR3 has 12 residues. Germline V gene sequence: CDR1 SQVTM, CDR2 ANQGSEA. CDR3 amino acids: CSVGRDSYEQYF. The DNA for the CDR3 is TGCAGCGTTGGGAGGGATTCCTACGAGCAGTACTTC.

CDR3 in amino acids: CAWTRQGQNSPLHF. The CDR3 region has the DNA TGTGCCTGGACGAGACAGGGCCAAAATTCACCCCTCCACTTT. The chain links TRBV30 to TRBJ1-6; 7 nucleotides match TRBD1. Trimming cost V 4 bases and J 7 bases; bases outside gene matches: 7. The CDR3 has 14 amino acids. Germline CDR1 reads GTSNPN; CDR2 reads SVGIG (reference sequence).

J is TRBJ2-1 and V is TRBV5-1; 13 bases are a match to TRBD2. V lost 4 bases and J lost 4; bases outside the gene matches: 5. The CDR3 is 16 amino acids. Per germline, CDR1 SGHRS and CDR2 YFSETQ. CDR3 sequence: CASSGTGLAGYNEQFF. CDR3 nucleotide sequence: TGCGCCAGCAGCGGGACGGGACTAGCGGGGTACAATGAGCAGTTCTTC.

The chain employs TRBV6-1 and TRBJ1-1; D is perhaps TRBD1 (6 bases). Deletions cut 2 bases from V and 0 bases from J, with 7 bases between. Germline V lookup: CDR1 MNHNS, CDR2 SASEGT. There are 14 residues in the CDR3. The CDR3 coding sequence is TGTGCCAGCAGTGAACAGGGGCTGAACACTGAAGCTTTCTTT. Protein product: CASSEQGLNTEAFF.

The sample holds one count of this clone. V and J are TRBV7-9 and TRBJ2-5; TRBD2 matches at 11 bases. There are 11 residues in the CDR3. In germline, CDR1 is SEHNR, CDR2 FQNEAQ (reference sequence). V was clipped by 4 bases and J by 13 bases; unmatched bases: 2. The CDR3 DNA reads TGTGCCAGCAGCTCAACTAGCGGGAGGTACTTC. Translation gives CASSSTSGRYF. Full variable domain (missing parts from reference TRBV7-9 and TRBJ2-5): DTGVSQNPRHKITKRGQNVTFRCDPISEHNRLYWYRQTLGQGPEFLTYFQNEAQLEKSRLLSDRFSAERPKGSFSTLEIQRTEQGDSAMYLCASSSTSGRYFGPGTRLLVL.

The sample holds one count of this clone. The chain combines TRBV5-1 with TRBJ2-1, with 11 nucleotides matching TRBD2. With 5 bases clipped from V and 0 bases from J, the junction kept 13 bases outside the gene matches. The CDR3 is made up of 19 amino acids. In germline, CDR1 is SGHRS, CDR2 YFSETQ. CDR3 sequence reads: CASSVTSGDYPSSYNEQFF. In nucleotides, the CDR3 is TGCGCCAGCAGTGTGACTAGCGGGGACTATCCGAGCTCCTACAATGAGCAGTTCTTC.

The V gene is TRBV7-2, the J gene TRBJ2-1, with 8 bases matching TRBD1. The CDR3 is 13 residues long. Germline V CDR1 and CDR2: SGHTA, FQGNSA. V shed 5 bases, J shed 12 bases, and the junction held 9 bases outside the gene matches. CDR3 nucleotides: TGTGCCAGCAGCCCCGGGGACAGGCCTTGGCAGTTCTTC. Encoded protein: CASSPGDRPWQFF.

This clone has just a few counts. The genes are TRBV5-6 and TRBJ1-1, with TRBD1 identical over 9 bases. CDR3 length: 12 residues. Germline V CDR1 and CDR2: SGHDT, YYEEEE. Trimming took 4 bases from V and 8 from J; bases not matched to a gene: 3. The CDR3 spells CASSPGQGEAFF. CDR3 nucleotides: TGTGCCAGCAGCCCGGGACAGGGCGAAGCTTTCTTT.

This chain uses TRBV9 with TRBJ1-2; 7 bases line up with TRBD1. Germline assignment: CDR1 SGDLS and CDR2 YYNGEE. There are 15 residues in the CDR3. Losses at the gene ends were 2 bases for V and 4 bases for J; bases not matched to a gene: 8. CDR3 DNA: TGTGCCAGCAGCGTGGGAGACAGGGCCAGCTATGGCTACACCTTC. It encodes CASSVGDRASYGYTF. The full variable domain, completed using reference TRBV9 and TRBJ1-2, is DSGVTQTPKHLITATGQRVTLRCSPRSGDLSVYWYQQSLDQGLQFLIQYYNGEERAKGNILERFSAQQFPDLHSELNLSSLELGDSALYFCASSVGDRASYGYTFGSGTRLTVV.

In this sample, this clone turned up a few times. The chain uses TRBV7-3 and TRBJ2-3; 11 positions agree with TRBD2. Germline V gene data show CDR1 as SGHTA and CDR2 as FQGTGA. The V and J ends lost 4 bases and 0 bases, in that order; junction bases with no gene match: 9. CDR3 length: 18 amino acids. The CDR3 is CASSSSSGGIPSTDTQYF. CDR3 nucleotide sequence: TGTGCCAGCAGCTCCTCTAGCGGGGGGATTCCTAGCACAGATACGCAGTATTTT.

The chain joins TRBV4-1 to TRBJ2-2, with 7 bases matching TRBD2. Germline V CDR1 and CDR2: MGHRA, YSYEKL. V dropped 4 bases and J dropped 2; count of bases not matched to a gene: 7. The CDR3 runs 16 residues. CDR3 in DNA: TGCGCCAGCAGCCTTAAACTAGCGTTAAACACCGGGGAGCTGTTTTTT. Its protein product is CASSLKLALNTGELFF.

The rearrangement joins TRBV4-1 to TRBJ2-1, with a possible D match to TRBD2 (5 bases). This CDR3 is built from 16 residues. Between the trimmed V and J ends, which lost 0 bases and 0 bases, there was a span of 9 bases. CDR1 and CDR2 from the germline V gene are MGHRA and YSYEKL. The CDR3 DNA is TGCGCCAGCAGCCAAGAACTAGTGCGCTCCTACAATGAGCAGTTCTTC. Amino acid sequence: CASSQELVRSYNEQFF.

The chain uses TRBV10-3 and TRBJ2-3; D uncertain. V dropped 6 bases and J dropped 0 bases, with 7 bases sitting between them. This CDR3 is 13 amino acids long. Germline CDR1 reads ENHRY; CDR2 reads SYGVKD. The CDR3 spells CAISPSSTDTQYF. The CDR3 nucleotides read TGTGCCATCAGCCCCTCGAGCACAGATACGCAGTATTTT.

The CDR3 is CASSLARTDGPGNTIYF. Written as DNA, the CDR3 is TGTGCCAGCAGCTTGGCCAGGACAGACGGACCTGGAAACACCATATATTTT. The chain is built from TRBV5-5 and TRBJ1-3; weak D call: TRBD1 (6 bases). CDR3 length: 17 residues. The germline V gene has CDR1 SGHKS and CDR2 YYEKEE (reference sequence). V gave up 0 bases and J gave up 2 bases, with 15 bases separating them.

The count of this clone is one. The rearrangement uses TRBV6-4 and TRBJ2-2; 8 bases are a match to TRBD1. CDR1 and CDR2 from the germline V gene are MRHNA and SNTAGT. The CDR3 is made up of 16 amino acids. Trimming took 0 bases from V and 1 from J; bases not matched to a gene: 1. This CDR3 reads CASSDSDRENTGELFF. Here the CDR3 DNA reads TGTGCCAGCAGTGACTCGGACAGGGAGAACACCGGGGAGCTGTTTTTT.